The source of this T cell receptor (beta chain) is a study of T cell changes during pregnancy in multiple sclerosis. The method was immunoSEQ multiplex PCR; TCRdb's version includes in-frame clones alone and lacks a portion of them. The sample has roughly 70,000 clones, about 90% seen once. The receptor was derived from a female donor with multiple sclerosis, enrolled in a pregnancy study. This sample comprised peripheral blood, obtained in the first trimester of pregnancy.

The CDR3 here is CASSYPPGQGDGYTF. CDR3 sequence (DNA): TGTGCCAGCAGCTACCCCCCCGGACAGGGCGATGGCTACACCTTC. V gene TRBV5-4 combines with J gene TRBJ1-2, with 8 positions matching TRBD1. The CDR3 runs to 15 residues. V trimming: 3 bases; J trimming: 6 bases; junction bases outside the gene matches: 10. The germline V gene has CDR1 SGHNT and CDR2 YYREEE (reference sequence). Full variable domain (remainder filled in from reference TRBV5-4 and TRBJ1-2): ETGVTQSPTHLIKTRGQQVTLRCSSQSGHNTVSWYQQALGQGPQFIFQYYREEENGRGNFPPRFSGLQFPNYSSELNVNALELDDSALYLCASSYPPGQGDGYTFGSGTRLTVV.